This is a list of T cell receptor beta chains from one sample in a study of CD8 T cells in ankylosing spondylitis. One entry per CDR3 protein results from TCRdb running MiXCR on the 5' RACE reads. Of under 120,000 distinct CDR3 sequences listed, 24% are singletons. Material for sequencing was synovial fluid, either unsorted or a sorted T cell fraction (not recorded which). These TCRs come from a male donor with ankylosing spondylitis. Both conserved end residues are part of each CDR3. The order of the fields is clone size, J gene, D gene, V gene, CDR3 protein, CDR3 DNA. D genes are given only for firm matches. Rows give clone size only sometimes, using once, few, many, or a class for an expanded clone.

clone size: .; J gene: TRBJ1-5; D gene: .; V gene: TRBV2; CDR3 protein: CASSEGTDNQPQHF; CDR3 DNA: TGTGCCAGCAGTGAAGGGACAGACAATCAGCCCCAGCATTTT
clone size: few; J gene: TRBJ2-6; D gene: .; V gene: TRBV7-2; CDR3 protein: CASSLTGANVLTF; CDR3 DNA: TGTGCCAGCAGCTTAACTGGGGCCAACGTCCTGACTTTC
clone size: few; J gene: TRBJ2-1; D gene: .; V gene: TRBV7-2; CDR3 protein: CASSLRAAYNEQFF; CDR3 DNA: TGTGCCAGCAGCTTACGGGCAGCTTACAATGAGCAGTTCTTC
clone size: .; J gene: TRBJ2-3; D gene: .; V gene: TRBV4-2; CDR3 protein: CASSPEVVPSRDTQYF; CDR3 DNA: TGTGCCAGCAGCCCGGAGGTTGTCCCCTCGAGGGATACGCAGTATTTT
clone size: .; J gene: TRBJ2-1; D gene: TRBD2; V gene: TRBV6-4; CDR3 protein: CASSLAGGPIDEQFF; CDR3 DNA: TGTGCCAGCAGTTTAGCGGGAGGGCCGATAGATGAGCAGTTCTTC
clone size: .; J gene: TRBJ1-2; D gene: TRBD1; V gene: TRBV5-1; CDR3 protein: CASSLAGTGPSINGYTF; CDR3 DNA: TGCGCCAGCAGCTTGGCCGGGACAGGTCCATCGATAAATGGCTACACCTTC
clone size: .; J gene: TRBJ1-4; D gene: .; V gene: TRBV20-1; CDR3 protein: CSARDQGMREKLFF; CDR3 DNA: TGCAGTGCTAGAGATCAGGGGATGAGAGAAAAACTGTTTTTT
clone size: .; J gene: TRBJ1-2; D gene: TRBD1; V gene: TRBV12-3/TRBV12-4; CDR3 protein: CASSNTGGGYTF; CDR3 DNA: TGTGCCAGCAGCAACACAGGGGGTGGCTACACCTTC
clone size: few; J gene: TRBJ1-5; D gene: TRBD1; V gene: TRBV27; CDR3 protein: CASRDDGTANQPQHF; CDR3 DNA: TGTGCCAGCAGGGACGACGGGACAGCCAATCAGCCCCAGCATTTT
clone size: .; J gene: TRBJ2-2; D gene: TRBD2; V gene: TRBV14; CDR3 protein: CASSQELAGAGELFF; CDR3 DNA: TGTGCCAGCAGCCAAGAACTAGCGGGAGCCGGGGAGCTGTTTTTT
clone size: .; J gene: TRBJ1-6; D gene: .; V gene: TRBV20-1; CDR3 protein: CSARDGDSPRGNSPLHF; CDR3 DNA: TGCAGTGCTAGAGATGGGGACTCACCTCGGGGAAATTCACCCCTCCACTTT